The 29 T cell receptor beta chains below come from one sample, sequenced in a study of OX40 agonist ivuxolimab in advanced cancers. Sequenced by immunoSEQ multiplex PCR; TCRdb stores in-frame clones only, minus some. The sample lists 85,000 to 95,000 clones; 91% were seen once. Sequences were derived from CD4+ or CD8+ T cells sorted from blood, sampled in a trial of the OX40 agonist ivuxolimab. The receptors shown here come from an adult with an advanced solid tumor such as melanoma, head and neck, liver or kidney cancer.

The chain couples TRBV10-1 to TRBJ2-2, with TRBD2 as a possible D gene (5 bases). CDR3 length equals 14 residues. Germline lookup yields CDR1 WNHNN and CDR2 SYGVQD (reference sequence). V lost 5 bases, J lost 8 bases, and 15 bases lay in between. The CDR3 protein is CASSLTPGMGELFF. Written as DNA, the CDR3 is TGCGCCAGCAGTCTGACGCCGGGGATGGGGGAGCTGTTTTTT.

The chain uses TRBV18 and TRBJ1-1; D unclear. In germline, CDR1 is KGHSH, CDR2 LQKENI. Between the trimmed V and J ends, which lost 2 bases and 5 bases, there was a span of 9 bases. The CDR3 totals 13 residues. CDR3 protein: CASSPVGETEAFF. The DNA for the CDR3 is TGTGCCAGCTCACCAGTCGGGGAAACTGAAGCTTTCTTT.

This clone was counted once. This chain joins TRBV9 and TRBJ2-5; either TRBD1 or TRBD2 may supply D (5 bases each). The CDR3 length is 15 residues. V lost 0 bases and J 5 bases, leaving 14 bases between the germline ends. Looked up from germline, CDR1 is SGDLS and CDR2 is YYNGEE. CDR3 sequence (DNA): TGTGCCAGCAGCGTAGCTGGGGGACCCCGTGAGACCCAGTACTTC. It codes for CASSVAGGPRETQYF.

The chain carries TRBV4-1 and TRBJ2-7; 14 nucleotides line up with TRBD2. The CDR3 spans 16 residues. Germline loops: CDR1 MGHRA, CDR2 YSYEKL. After removal of 1 base from V and 3 bases from J, the junction contained 2 bases not matched to a gene. The chain's CDR3 is CASSQGTSGRFYEQYF. In DNA form, the CDR3 reads TGCGCCAGCAGCCAAGGGACTAGCGGGAGGTTCTACGAGCAGTACTTC.

This clone was observed a few times. This rearrangement joins TRBV5-1 to TRBJ1-2, with 8 bases lining up with TRBD1. This CDR3 spans 16 amino acids. Germline CDR1 is SGHRS and CDR2 is YFSETQ. The V segment lost 0 bases and the J segment 4 bases; nucleotides outside the gene matches: 8. The CDR3 DNA reads as TGCGCCAGCAGCTTGGCTGGGGCAGGGGGCGGCTATGGCTACACCTTC. Amino acids: CASSLAGAGGGYGYTF. The full variable domain, with the rest looked up from reference TRBV5-1 and TRBJ1-2, is KAGVTQTPRYLIKTRGQQVTLSCSPISGHRSVSWYQQTPGQGLQFLFEYFSETQRNKGNFPGRFSGRQFSNSRSEMNVSTLELGDSALYLCASSLAGAGGGYGYTFGSGTRLTVV.

The rearrangement uses TRBV9 and TRBJ2-4, with 10 bases matching TRBD1. The CDR3 is made up of 14 amino acids. The V gene's germline CDR1 is SGDLS and CDR2 YYNGEE. The J segment lost 8 bases and the V segment lost 4 bases, leaving 6 bases of the junction unmatched. CDR3 nucleotide sequence: TGTGCCAGCAGCTCGCGGACAGGGGGGGACATTCAGTACTTC. Protein: CASSSRTGGDIQYF.

The chain joins TRBV21-1 to TRBJ2-4. TRBV21-1 is listed as a pseudogene. The CDR3 length is 14 residues. DNA for the CDR3: TGTGCCAGCATCCCACGGATAGCCAAAAACATTCAGTACTTC. Protein sequence: CASIPRIAKNIQYF.

The rearrangement joins TRBV28 to TRBJ2-7; D is tentatively TRBD1 or TRBD2 (5 bases each). V lost 8 bases to trimming and J lost 6 bases, with 17 bases between them. The germline V gene encodes CDR1 MDHEN and CDR2 SYDVKM. This CDR3 region has 13 residues. CDR3 sequence: CASSVPGQREQYF. In DNA form, the CDR3 reads TGTGCCAGCTCGGTCCCGGGGCAGCGCGAGCAGTACTTC.

The gene calls are TRBV10-3 and TRBJ2-3, with 8 bases lining up with TRBD2. The germline V gene has CDR1 ENHRY and CDR2 SYGVKD. V trimming: 10 bases; J trimming: 4 bases; junction bases outside the gene matches: 7. The length of the CDR3 is 13 residues. The chain's CDR3 is CATVSGIADTQYF. CDR3 nucleotides: TGTGCCACCGTTAGCGGGATTGCAGATACGCAGTATTTT.

The chain has TRBV10-3 and TRBJ1-3; D unresolved. V dropped 10 bases and J dropped 0 bases, with 13 bases sitting between them. Looked up from germline, CDR1 is ENHRY and CDR2 is SYGVKD. CDR3 length: 14 residues. As DNA, the CDR3 is TGTGCCACGAGGGCCGCCGACTCTGGAAACACCATATATTTT. This gives the protein CATRAADSGNTIYF.

The chain is built from TRBV10-2 and TRBJ2-7; D gene unclear. Germline CDR1 and CDR2: WSHSY and SAAADI. The V end was cut by 0 bases, the J end by 3 bases, with 9 bases between. CDR3 length: 14 amino acids. CDR3 coding DNA: TGCGCCAGCAGTGAGTCGATAAACGGCTACGAGCAGTACTTC. Translation: CASSESINGYEQYF.

V gene TRBV19 combines with J gene TRBJ1-4; D possibly corresponds to TRBD1 (5 bases). The CDR3 extends over 14 amino acids. With 6 bases removed from V and 5 bases from J, the gap between germline ends came to 13 bases. Germline CDR1 is LNHDA and CDR2 is SQIVND (reference sequence). CDR3 protein: CASRDGTPNEKLFF. The CDR3 DNA sequence: TGTGCCAGTAGGGACGGGACGCCAAATGAAAAACTGTTTTTT.

This chain connects TRBV29-1 to TRBJ2-3; 15 nucleotides line up with TRBD2. The CDR3 sequence is 14 residues long. Germline CDR1 reads SQVTM; CDR2 reads ANQGSEA. V lost 6 bases, J lost 4 bases, and 2 bases stayed unmatched. CDR3 amino acids: CSVRTSGRADTQYF. In nucleotides, the CDR3 is TGCAGCGTAAGGACTAGCGGGAGGGCAGATACGCAGTATTTT.

This clone was seen only a few times. The genes are TRBV19 and TRBJ2-5, with TRBD1 as a possible D gene (5 bases). The V and J ends lost 6 bases and 4 bases respectively, with 15 bases between them. This CDR3 contains 14 residues. Germline V CDR1 and CDR2: LNHDA, SQIVND (reference sequence). This CDR3 is CASSPSGFLETQYF. As DNA, the CDR3 is TGTGCCAGTAGCCCCTCAGGGTTCCTAGAGACCCAGTACTTC.

This chain links TRBV28 with TRBJ1-2; no definite D call. This CDR3 has 13 amino acids. Trimming removed 5 bases at V and 4 bases at J, with 11 bases between. CDR1 and CDR2 (germline): MDHEN, SYDVKM. CDR3 nucleotide sequence: TGTGCCAGCAGTCCCGGACGGGCCTATGGCTACACCTTC. Its translation: CASSPGRAYGYTF.

V is TRBV5-1 and J is TRBJ1-4; D might be TRBD1 (6 bases). With 1 base removed from V and 3 bases from J, the gap between germline ends came to 10 bases. Germline-derived CDR1 and CDR2 are SGHRS and YFSETQ. CDR3 length: 15 residues. CDR3 amino acids: CASSLWGQANEKLFF. The CDR3 region has the DNA TGCGCCAGCAGCTTGTGGGGGCAGGCTAATGAAAAACTGTTTTTT. Looking up the rest from reference TRBV5-1 and TRBJ1-4 gives the full variable domain: KAGVTQTPRYLIKTRGQQVTLSCSPISGHRSVSWYQQTPGQGLQFLFEYFSETQRNKGNFPGRFSGRQFSNSRSEMNVSTLELGDSALYLCASSLWGQANEKLFFGSGTQLSVL.

J is TRBJ1-2 and V is TRBV11-2; D remains unclear. The germline V and J ends were trimmed by 1 base and 2 bases, with 5 bases remaining between them. Germline V gene data show CDR1 as SGHAT and CDR2 as FQNNGV. The CDR3 is made up of 13 amino acids. The CDR3 loop reads CASSLVSNYGYTF. CDR3 DNA: TGTGCCAGCAGCTTAGTCAGCAACTATGGCTACACCTTC.

The chain joins TRBV28 to TRBJ2-1, with D unclear. Per the germline V gene, CDR1 is MDHEN and CDR2 is SYDVKM. The CDR3 contains 15 residues. Trimming left V 6 bases short and J 0 bases short, with 12 bases between. For the CDR3, the DNA is TGTGCCAGCAGCCCTACATGGAGCTCCTACAATGAGCAGTTCTTC. Its translation: CASSPTWSSYNEQFF.

The CDR3 region has the DNA TGTGCCAGTACCGACCGGGACAGGGACCACGAGCAGTACTTC. Its translation: CASTDRDRDHEQYF. This chain links TRBV19 with TRBJ2-7, with TRBD1 matching 9 bases. Germline V lookup: CDR1 LNHDA, CDR2 SQIVND (reference sequence). With V trimmed by 7 bases and J by 5 bases, 9 bases remained unmatched. The CDR3 runs 14 residues.

The V call is TRBV19, the J call TRBJ1-1; TRBD1 matches 7 bases. The CDR3 consists of 13 residues. In germline, CDR1 is LNHDA, CDR2 SQIVND (reference sequence). Germline trimming cut 6 bases from V and 6 bases from J; bases unmatched to any gene: 7. CDR3 protein: CASSRQGLPEAFF. DNA of the CDR3: TGTGCCAGTAGCCGACAGGGCCTGCCTGAAGCTTTCTTT.

V usage is TRBV9 and J usage is TRBJ2-7, with a possible D match to TRBD1 (6 bases). This CDR3 comprises 13 residues. Germline V CDR1 and CDR2: SGDLS, YYNGEE. The V and J ends lost 4 bases and 6 bases respectively, with 14 bases between them. CDR3 sequence (DNA): TGTGCCAGCAGCCCCAGACGAGGGGGCGAGCAGTACTTC. Its protein product is CASSPRRGGEQYF. The entire variable domain, with the rest obtained from reference TRBV9 and TRBJ2-7, is as follows: DSGVTQTPKHLITATGQRVTLRCSPRSGDLSVYWYQQSLDQGLQFLIQYYNGEERAKGNILERFSAQQFPDLHSELNLSSLELGDSALYFCASSPRRGGEQYFGPGTRLTVT.

The V and J genes are TRBV30 and TRBJ1-6, with 7 positions matching TRBD1. Unmatched junction bases numbered 4, after V lost 2 bases and J lost 9 bases. The CDR3 sequence is 13 residues long. The germline V gene has CDR1 GTSNPN and CDR2 SVGIG (reference sequence). The DNA of the CDR3 is TGTGCCTGGAGTCCCGACAGGGCTTCACCCCTCCACTTT. It encodes CAWSPDRASPLHF.

The chain carries TRBV7-9 and TRBJ2-7; weak D call: TRBD1 (6 bases). This CDR3 spans 12 amino acids. CDR1 is SEHNR and CDR2 is FQNEAQ in the germline V gene (reference sequence). Trimming stripped 11 bases from V and 3 bases from J, with 14 bases between. The DNA of the CDR3 is TGTGCCGGATCAAGACAGGACTACGAGCAGTACTTC. As protein: CAGSRQDYEQYF. Full variable domain (outside the CDR3, taken from reference TRBV7-9 and TRBJ2-7): DTGVSQNPRHKITKRGQNVTFRCDPISEHNRLYWYRQTLGQGPEFLTYFQNEAQLEKSRLLSDRFSAERPKGSFSTLEIQRTEQGDSAMYLCAGSRQDYEQYFGPGTRLTVT.

The gene calls are TRBV5-1 and TRBJ2-5; D ambiguous. The V end lost 4 bases, the J end lost 4 bases, and 14 bases lay between the germline ends. Germline-derived CDR1 and CDR2 are SGHRS and YFSETQ. The CDR3 is 14 residues long. The CDR3 loop is CASSPGLERETQYF. The CDR3 DNA reads TGCGCCAGCAGCCCCGGTCTGGAGAGAGAGACCCAGTACTTC.

The chain is built from TRBV2 and TRBJ2-7, with TRBD1 matching over 9 bases. Germline lookup yields CDR1 SNHLY and CDR2 FYNNEI. V trimming: 6 bases; J trimming: 9 bases; junction bases outside the gene matches: 15. CDR3 length: 15 amino acids. The CDR3: CASRSGGTGLTRQYF. CDR3 DNA sequence: TGTGCCAGCAGATCCGGCGGGACAGGGTTAACGCGGCAGTACTTC.

This clone was detected once. CDR3 coding DNA: TGTGCCAGCAGCTTCCCAGGGGGAGTATACGAGCAGTACTTC. It specifies CASSFPGGVYEQYF. V usage is TRBV7-9 and J usage is TRBJ2-7; 7 nucleotides line up with TRBD1. The ends lost 3 bases at V and 4 bases at J; junction bases unmatched: 6. The CDR3 covers 14 residues. In germline, CDR1 is SEHNR, CDR2 FQNEAQ (reference sequence).

The rearrangement uses TRBV18 and TRBJ1-3; weak D call: TRBD1 (5 bases). Germline CDR1 is KGHSH and CDR2 is LQKENI. V was cut by 0 bases and J by 3 bases, with 9 bases left in between. This CDR3 comprises 15 residues. The CDR3 DNA is TGTGCCAGCTCACCACCAGGGACTAGTGGAAACACCATATATTTT. Encoded protein: CASSPPGTSGNTIYF. The entire variable domain, with the rest obtained from reference TRBV18 and TRBJ1-3, is as follows: NAGVMQNPRHLVRRRGQEARLRCSPMKGHSHVYWYRQLPEEGLKFMVYLQKENIIDESGMPKERFSAEFPKEGPSILRIQQVVRGDSAAYFCASSPPGTSGNTIYFGEGSWLTVV.

The chain recombines TRBV6-5 with TRBJ1-4, with 8 bases matching TRBD1. The CDR3 consists of 12 residues. The V gene's germline CDR1 is MNHEY and CDR2 SVGAGI. The V gene end was trimmed by 8 bases and the J gene end by 8 bases; junction bases not matched to a gene: 4. Here the CDR3 DNA reads TGTGCCAGCGGACAGGGTGTCGAAAAACTGTTTTTT. Translation: CASGQGVEKLFF.

About this clone itself: One end of the junction does not line up with germline, which may come from a read error. This chain uses TRBV7-7 with TRBJ2-2; the D call may be TRBD1 or TRBD2 (5 bases each). This CDR3 has 13 residues. CDR1 SSHAT and CDR2 FNYEAQ come from the germline V gene (reference sequence). DNA of the CDR3: TGTGCTAGCAGCTTAGGGGAGACCGGGGAGCTGTTTTTT. It yields the protein CASSLGETGELFF.